Detailed here is one T cell receptor (beta chain). Its antigen is currently unknown. The data are from a study of T-cell reconstitution after alpha-beta-depleted transplantation in children. General study findings and limits: T-cell counts and diversity at one year following transplant were attributed mainly to newly produced T cells.

In germline, CDR1 is SGHRS, CDR2 YFSETQ. This CDR3 region has 16 residues. Deletions cut 0 bases from V and 1 base from J, with 8 bases between. Preparation of the TCRbeta library involved a method that used unique molecular identifiers. TCRdb called the PCR reads again in MiXCR, with one record for every CDR3 protein. The table shows hundreds of thousands of distinct CDR3 sequences, with roughly 14% occurring only once. The sequence was collected from a girl under 10 years old with congenital amegakaryocytic thrombocytopenia, due to receive a stem cell transplant. V and J are TRBV5-1 and TRBJ2-6; D gene ambiguous. This specimen consisted of PBMCs, obtained before TCRalphabeta/CD19-depleted stem cell transplant. The CDR3 sequence is CASSLEAISGANVLTF. DNA of the CDR3: TGCGCCAGCAGCTTGGAGGCGATTTCTGGGGCCAACGTCCTGACTTTC.